This T cell receptor beta chain was profiled in a study of T cell responses to AZD1222 COVID-19 vaccine. TCRdb's copy holds only in-frame clones and misses some; the assay was immunoSEQ multiplex PCR. The repertoire holds around 29,000 clones, with 85% to 95% as singletons. Study-wide points: The donors showed a predominance of white British ancestry and of females, with possible underestimation of clonal diversity.

V was cut by 6 bases and J by 9 bases, with 18 bases left in between. The CDR3 runs 15 residues. Germline V gene data show CDR1 as SGHTA and CDR2 as FQGNSA. As for this clone: Antigen: not known.

Specimen: peripheral blood, collected on day 0 of AZD1222 vaccination. The TCR sequence derives from an adult in good health. The gene calls are TRBV7-2 and TRBJ1-6, with D possibly being TRBD1 (6 bases). CDR3 sequence: CASRRGGELGSPLHF. In DNA, the CDR3 is TGTGCCAGCAGGAGGGGGGGGGAATTGGGTTCACCCCTCCACTTT.